The source of this TCR beta chain is a study of identical twins. Germline V gene data show CDR1 as SGHDT and CDR2 as YYEEEE. This CDR3 is built from 14 residues. Notes on this clonotype: At one end the junction does not follow the germline gene, possibly because of a read error.

From the 5' RACE reads, TCRdb called clonotypes with MiXCR, one entry per CDR3 protein. The sample yields 540,000 or so distinct CDR3 sequences, under 25% seen once. In addition, the sample was reused for a study of yellow fever vaccine responses in identical twins.

Sequenced: CD4+ T cells sorted from blood. This clonotype was sampled from a woman under 30 in good health. This chain uses TRBV5-6 with TRBJ2-7; D tentatively fits TRBD1 or TRBD2 (5 bases each). The CDR3 nucleotides read TGTGCCATCAGCCCGGGGCGCCACTGCTACGAGCAGTACTTC. As protein: CAISPGRHCYEQYF.